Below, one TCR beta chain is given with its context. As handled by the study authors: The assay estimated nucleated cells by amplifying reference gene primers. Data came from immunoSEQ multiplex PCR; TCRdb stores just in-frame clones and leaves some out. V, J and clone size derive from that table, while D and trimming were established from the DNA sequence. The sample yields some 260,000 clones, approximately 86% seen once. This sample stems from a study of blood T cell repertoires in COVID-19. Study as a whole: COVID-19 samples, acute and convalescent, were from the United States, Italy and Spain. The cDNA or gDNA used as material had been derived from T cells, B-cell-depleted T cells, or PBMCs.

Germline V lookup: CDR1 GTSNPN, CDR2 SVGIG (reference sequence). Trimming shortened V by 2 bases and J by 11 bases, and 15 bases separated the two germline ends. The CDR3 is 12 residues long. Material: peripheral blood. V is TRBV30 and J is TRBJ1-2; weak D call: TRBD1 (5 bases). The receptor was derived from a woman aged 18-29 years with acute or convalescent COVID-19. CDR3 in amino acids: CAWSPSPRDYTF. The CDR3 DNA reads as TGTGCCTGGAGTCCTTCCCCCAGGGATTACACCTTC.